The TCR beta chain described here comes from a study of a mutant IDH1 vaccine in newly diagnosed glioma. Whole-study context: First vaccine doses came 4-6 weeks after radiotherapy alone, or with temozolomide cycles. Findings and limits, study-wide: Overall, just under 95% of patients had vaccine-induced immune responses.

V dropped 4 bases and J dropped 0 bases, with 11 bases sitting between them. This CDR3 is built from 16 residues. Germline lookup yields CDR1 SGHDT and CDR2 YYEEEE. Time point described: week 47, end of study. Every vaccination contained 300 ug of the mutant IDH1 20-mer peptide and was paired with topical imiquimod. Across weeks 1, 3, 5, 7, 11, 15, 19 and 23, patients received a vaccination each time, eight in all. Each astrocytoma in the donors was new, WHO grade 3 or 4, IDH1-mutant and ATRX-lost. In regard to this clone: Its cognate antigen is unknown. The sample contains more than one DNA sequence encoding this CDR3.

Profiled with immunoSEQ multiplex PCR; TCRdb holds only in-frame clones, not every one. The repertoire has tens of thousands of clones, approximately 79% of them found once; the top ten carry 18%. The rearrangement uses TRBV5-6 and TRBJ2-6; no reliable D call. Specimen: PBMCs, collected from a glioma patient whose treatment included an IDH1 peptide vaccine. The TCR comes from a man younger than 30 with glioma. Some clones in this sample may be carry-over from other donors' samples. The CDR3 DNA reads TGTGCCAGCAGCCCCTGGGTTGCCTCTGGGGCCAACGTCCTGACTTTC. It specifies CASSPWVASGANVLTF.